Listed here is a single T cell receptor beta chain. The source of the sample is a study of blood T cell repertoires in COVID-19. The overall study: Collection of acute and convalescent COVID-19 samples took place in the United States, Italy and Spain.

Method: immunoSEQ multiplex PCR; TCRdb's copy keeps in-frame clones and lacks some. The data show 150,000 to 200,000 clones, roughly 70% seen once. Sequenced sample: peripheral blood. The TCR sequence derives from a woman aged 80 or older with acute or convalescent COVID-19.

In DNA form, the CDR3 reads TGCGCCAGCAGCCAACTGCAAACTAGGGAGCAGTACTTC. Protein: CASSQLQTREQYF. V gene TRBV5-1 combines with J gene TRBJ2-7; tentatively, D is TRBD2 (5 bases). Per the germline V gene, CDR1 is SGHRS and CDR2 is YFSETQ. CDR3 size: 13 residues. Trimming left V 4 bases short and J 7 bases short, with 15 bases between.